This TCR beta chain was found in a study of T cells after yellow fever vaccination. As for this clonotype: Its antigen is unidentified.

Points from the study as a whole: Most clones from primary vaccination were detected again post-booster (roughly 96% CD4, around 90% CD8).

5'RACE template switching generated TCR cDNA, adding a universal primer site and UMIs. MiXCR, run by TCRdb on the 5' RACE reads, gives a single entry per CDR3 protein. This table has about 160,000 distinct CDR3 sequences, around 7.3% appearing once. Germline CDR1 reads LGHNA; CDR2 reads YSLEER. The CDR3 consists of 13 residues. Trimming removed 1 base at V and 3 bases at J, with 6 bases between. The sequencing here drew on CD4+ T cells sorted from PBMCs, taken roughly 5 days after the first yellow fever vaccination. V and J are TRBV4-3 and TRBJ2-5; D is uncertain. This receptor was taken from a man younger than 30 who received the YFV17D yellow fever vaccine. CDR3 protein: CASSQGAKETQYF. CDR3 nucleotide sequence: TGCGCCAGCAGCCAAGGGGCGAAAGAGACCCAGTACTTC.